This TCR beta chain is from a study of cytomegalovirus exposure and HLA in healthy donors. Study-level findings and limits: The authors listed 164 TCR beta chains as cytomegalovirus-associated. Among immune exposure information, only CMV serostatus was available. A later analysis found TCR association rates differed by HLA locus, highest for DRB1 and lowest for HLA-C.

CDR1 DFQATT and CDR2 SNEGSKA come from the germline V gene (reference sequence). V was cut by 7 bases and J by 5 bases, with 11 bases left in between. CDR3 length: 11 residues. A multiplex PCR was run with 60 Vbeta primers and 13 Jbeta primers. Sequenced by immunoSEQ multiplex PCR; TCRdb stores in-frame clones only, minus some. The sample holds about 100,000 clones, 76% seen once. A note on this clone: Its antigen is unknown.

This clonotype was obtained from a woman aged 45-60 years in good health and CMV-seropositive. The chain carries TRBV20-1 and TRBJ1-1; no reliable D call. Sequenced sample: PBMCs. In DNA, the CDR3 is TGCAGTGTAGTCGGCGGGACTGAAGCTTTCTTT. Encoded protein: CSVVGGTEAFF.